The source of this TCR beta chain is a study of CD8 T cells in Susac syndrome. Study results and limitations: It was acknowledged in the study that the number of individuals who were included in its TCR sequencing and HLA analysis was relatively small.

Note on this clonotype: Its antigen is unidentified.

CDR3 length equals 14 residues. V lost 6 bases and J 3 bases, leaving 15 bases between the germline ends. Per the germline V gene, CDR1 is MDHEN and CDR2 is SYDVKM. Sequencing of TCR beta, carried out with a high-throughput approach, was applied to CD8+ and CD4+ T cells from the blood. The TEMRA cells underwent FACS enrichment, while the CD8+ and CD4+ T cells underwent negative isolation. Random hexamers were used to reverse transcribe an amount of roughly 0.5 to 1 ug RNA. Amplification of TCR beta CDR3 spanned 54 Vbeta and 13 Jbeta via immunoSEQ multiplex PCR. TCRdb re-called the immunoSEQ multiplex PCR reads with MiXCR, one entry per CDR3 protein. The table includes about 60,000 distinct CDR3 sequences, around nine tenths detected once.

The rearrangement uses TRBV28 and TRBJ2-7, with a tentative D call TRBD2 (6 bases). The clonotype comes from a human donor in good health. Specimen: CD8+ T cells from PBMCs. CDR3 bases: TGTGCCAGCAGCCTACGGGAGCGATACTACGAGCAGTACTTC. Translation: CASSLRERYYEQYF.